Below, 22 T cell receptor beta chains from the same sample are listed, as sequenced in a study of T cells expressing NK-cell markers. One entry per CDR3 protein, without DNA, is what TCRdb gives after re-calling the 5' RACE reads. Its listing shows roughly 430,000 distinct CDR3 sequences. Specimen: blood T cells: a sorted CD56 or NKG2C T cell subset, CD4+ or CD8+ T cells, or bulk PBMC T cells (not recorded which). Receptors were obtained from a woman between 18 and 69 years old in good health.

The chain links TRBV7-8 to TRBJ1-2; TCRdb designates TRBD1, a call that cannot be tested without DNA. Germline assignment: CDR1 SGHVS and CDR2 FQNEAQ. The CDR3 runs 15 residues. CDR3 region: CASSLPQQGLYGYTF.

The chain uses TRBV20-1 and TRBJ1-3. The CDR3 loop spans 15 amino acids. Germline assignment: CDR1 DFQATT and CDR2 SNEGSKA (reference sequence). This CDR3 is CSASDRAISGNTIYF.

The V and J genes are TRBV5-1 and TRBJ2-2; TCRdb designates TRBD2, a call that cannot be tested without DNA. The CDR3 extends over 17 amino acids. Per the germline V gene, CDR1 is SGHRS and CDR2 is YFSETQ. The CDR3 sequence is CASSLPRGGVNTGELFF. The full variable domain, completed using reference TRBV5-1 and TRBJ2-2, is KAGVTQTPRYLIKTRGQQVTLSCSPISGHRSVSWYQQTPGQGLQFLFEYFSETQRNKGNFPGRFSGRQFSNSRSEMNVSTLELGDSALYLCASSLPRGGVNTGELFFGEGSRLTVL.

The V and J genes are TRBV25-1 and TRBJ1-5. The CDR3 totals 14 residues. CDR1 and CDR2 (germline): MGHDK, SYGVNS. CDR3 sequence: CASSEAWQNQPQHF.

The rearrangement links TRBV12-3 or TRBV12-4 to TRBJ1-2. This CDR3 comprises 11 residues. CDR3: CASSSPDEYTF.

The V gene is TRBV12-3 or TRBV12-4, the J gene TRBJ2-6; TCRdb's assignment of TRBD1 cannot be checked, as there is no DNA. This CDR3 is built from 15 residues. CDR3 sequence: CASSLGRSGANVLTF.

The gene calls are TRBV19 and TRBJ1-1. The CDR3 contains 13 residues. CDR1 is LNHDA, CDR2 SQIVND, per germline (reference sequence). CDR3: CASSIDRDTEAFF.

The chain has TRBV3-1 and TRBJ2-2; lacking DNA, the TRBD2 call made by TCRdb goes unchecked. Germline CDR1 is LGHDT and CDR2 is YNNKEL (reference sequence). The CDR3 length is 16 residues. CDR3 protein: CASSQDGLARTGELFF.

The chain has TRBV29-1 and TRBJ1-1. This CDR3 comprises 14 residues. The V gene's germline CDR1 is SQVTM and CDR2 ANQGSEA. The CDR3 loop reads CSVGGPGMYTEAFF.

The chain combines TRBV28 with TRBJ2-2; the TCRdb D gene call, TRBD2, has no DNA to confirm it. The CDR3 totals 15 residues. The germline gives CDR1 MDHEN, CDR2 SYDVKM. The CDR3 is CASSSTSGRTGELFF.

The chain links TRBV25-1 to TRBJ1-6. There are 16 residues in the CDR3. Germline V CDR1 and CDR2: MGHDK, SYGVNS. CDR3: CASSAPGGAYNSPLHF.

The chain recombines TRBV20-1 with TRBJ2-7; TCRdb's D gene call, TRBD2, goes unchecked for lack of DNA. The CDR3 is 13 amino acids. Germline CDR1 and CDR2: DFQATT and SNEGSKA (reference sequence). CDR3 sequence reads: CSARDSPWDWQYF.

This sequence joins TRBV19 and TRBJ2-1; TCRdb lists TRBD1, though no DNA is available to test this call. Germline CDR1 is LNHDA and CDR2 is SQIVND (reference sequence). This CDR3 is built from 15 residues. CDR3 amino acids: CASSIGNRADNEQFF.

CDR3 loop: CAISFARQGLYNEQFF. V and J are TRBV10-3 and TRBJ2-1; the TCRdb call, TRBD2, lacks DNA for checking. In germline, CDR1 is ENHRY, CDR2 SYGVKD. CDR3 length: 16 residues.

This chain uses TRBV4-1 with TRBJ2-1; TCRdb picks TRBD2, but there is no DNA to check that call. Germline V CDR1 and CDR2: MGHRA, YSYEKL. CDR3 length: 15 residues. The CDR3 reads CASSRLPRGDNEQFF.

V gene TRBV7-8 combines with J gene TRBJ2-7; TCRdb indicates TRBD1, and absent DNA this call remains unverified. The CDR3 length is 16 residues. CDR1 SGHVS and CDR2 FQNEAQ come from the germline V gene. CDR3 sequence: CASSPATALLLSEQYF. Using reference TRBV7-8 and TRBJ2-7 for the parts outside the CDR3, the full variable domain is GAGVSQSPRYKVAKRGQDVALRCDPISGHVSLFWYQQALGQGPEFLTYFQNEAQLDKSGLPSDRFFAERPEGSVSTLKIQRTQQEDSAVYLCASSPATALLLSEQYFGPGTRLTVT.

This CDR3 is CASSLHGGRGYEQYF. The V gene is TRBV12-3 or TRBV12-4, the J gene TRBJ2-7; TCRdb designates TRBD1, a call that cannot be tested without DNA. The CDR3 extends over 15 amino acids.

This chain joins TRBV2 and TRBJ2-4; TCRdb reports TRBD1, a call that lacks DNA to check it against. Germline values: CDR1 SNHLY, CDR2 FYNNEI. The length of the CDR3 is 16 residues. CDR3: CASSEGTALAKNIQYF.

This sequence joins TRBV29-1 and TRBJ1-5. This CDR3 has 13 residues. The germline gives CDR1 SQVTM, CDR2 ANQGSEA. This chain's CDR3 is CSAKDRADQPQHF.

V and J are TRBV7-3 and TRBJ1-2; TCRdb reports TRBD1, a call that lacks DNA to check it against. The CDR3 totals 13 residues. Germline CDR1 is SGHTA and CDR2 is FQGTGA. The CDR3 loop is CASSKRQGESYTF.

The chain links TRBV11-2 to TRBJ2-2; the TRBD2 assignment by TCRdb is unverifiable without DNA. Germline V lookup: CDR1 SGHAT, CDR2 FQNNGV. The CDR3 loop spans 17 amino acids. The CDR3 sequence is CASSLVAGPANTGELFF.

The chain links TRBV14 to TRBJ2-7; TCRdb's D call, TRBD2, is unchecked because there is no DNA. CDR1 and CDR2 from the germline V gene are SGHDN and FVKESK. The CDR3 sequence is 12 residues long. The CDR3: CASSHRLREQYF.